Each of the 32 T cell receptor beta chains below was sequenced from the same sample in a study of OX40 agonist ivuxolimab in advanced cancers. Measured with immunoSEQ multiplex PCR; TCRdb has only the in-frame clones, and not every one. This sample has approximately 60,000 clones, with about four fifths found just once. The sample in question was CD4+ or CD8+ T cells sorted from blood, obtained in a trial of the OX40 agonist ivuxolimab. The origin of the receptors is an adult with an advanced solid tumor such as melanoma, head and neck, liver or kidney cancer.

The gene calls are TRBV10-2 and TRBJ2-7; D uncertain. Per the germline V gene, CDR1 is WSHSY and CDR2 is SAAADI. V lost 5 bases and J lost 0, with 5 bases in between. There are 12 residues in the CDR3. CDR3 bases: TGCGCCAGCAGTTACAGCTCCTACGAGCAGTACTTC. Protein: CASSYSSYEQYF.

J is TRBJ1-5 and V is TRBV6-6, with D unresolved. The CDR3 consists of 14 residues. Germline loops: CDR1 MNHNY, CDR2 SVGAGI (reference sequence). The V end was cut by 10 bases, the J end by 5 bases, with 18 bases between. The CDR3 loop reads CATINADRYQPQHF. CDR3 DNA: TGTGCCACCATAAACGCAGATAGATATCAGCCCCAGCATTTT.

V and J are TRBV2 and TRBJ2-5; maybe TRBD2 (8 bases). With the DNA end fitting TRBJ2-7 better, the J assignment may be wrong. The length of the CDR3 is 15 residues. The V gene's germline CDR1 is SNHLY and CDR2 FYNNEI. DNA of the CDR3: TGTGCCAGCAGAAGGGACAGCGGGAGCTCCTACGAGCAGTACTTC. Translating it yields CASRRDSGSSYEQYF.

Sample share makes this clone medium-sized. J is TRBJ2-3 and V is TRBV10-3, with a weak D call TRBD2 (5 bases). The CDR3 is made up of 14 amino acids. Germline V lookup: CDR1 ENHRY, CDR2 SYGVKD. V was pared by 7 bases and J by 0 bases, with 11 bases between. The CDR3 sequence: CAIKGAFSTDTQYF. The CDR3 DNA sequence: TGTGCCATCAAGGGAGCCTTTAGCACAGATACGCAGTATTTT.

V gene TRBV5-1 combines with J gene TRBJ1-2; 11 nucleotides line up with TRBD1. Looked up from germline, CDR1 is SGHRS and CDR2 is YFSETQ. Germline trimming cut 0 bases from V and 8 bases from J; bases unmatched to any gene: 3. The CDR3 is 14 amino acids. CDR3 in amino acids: CASSLGGTGGGYTF. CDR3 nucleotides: TGCGCCAGCAGCTTGGGGGGGACAGGGGGAGGCTACACCTTC.

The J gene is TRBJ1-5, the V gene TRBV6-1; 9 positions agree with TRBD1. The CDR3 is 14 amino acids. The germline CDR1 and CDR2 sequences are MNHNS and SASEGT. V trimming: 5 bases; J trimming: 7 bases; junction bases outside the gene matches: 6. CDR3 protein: CASSLTGGKQPQHF. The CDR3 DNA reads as TGTGCCAGCAGTTTGACAGGGGGAAAACAGCCCCAGCATTTT.

The CDR3 nucleotides are TGCGCCAGCAGCCAAGTTCTTTTTGGGCGGATCTCCTACAATGAGCAGTTCTTC. Protein sequence: CASSQVLFGRISYNEQFF. This chain uses TRBV4-1 with TRBJ2-1; D gene uncertain. Germline V gene lookup returns CDR1 MGHRA and CDR2 YSYEKL. V lost 1 base and J 0 bases, leaving 16 bases between the germline ends. There are 18 residues in the CDR3.

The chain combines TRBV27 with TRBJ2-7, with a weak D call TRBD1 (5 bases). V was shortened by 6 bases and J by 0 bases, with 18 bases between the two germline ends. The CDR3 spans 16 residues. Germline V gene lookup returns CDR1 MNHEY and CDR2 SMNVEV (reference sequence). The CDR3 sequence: CASSLDPQGSSYEQYF. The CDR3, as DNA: TGTGCCAGCAGCCTCGACCCTCAGGGCTCCTCCTACGAGCAGTACTTC.

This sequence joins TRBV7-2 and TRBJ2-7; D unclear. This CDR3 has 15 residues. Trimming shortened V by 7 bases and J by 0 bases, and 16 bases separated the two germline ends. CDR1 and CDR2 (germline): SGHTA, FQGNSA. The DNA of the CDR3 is TGTGCCAGCACCATACAGCGAGGTCTCTCCTACGAGCAGTACTTC. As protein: CASTIQRGLSYEQYF.

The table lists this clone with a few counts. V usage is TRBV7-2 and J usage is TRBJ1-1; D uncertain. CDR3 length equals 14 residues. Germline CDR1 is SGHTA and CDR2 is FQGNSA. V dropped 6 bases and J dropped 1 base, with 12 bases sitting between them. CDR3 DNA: TGTGCCAGCAGAACCGACGGCCAGAACACTGAAGCTTTCTTT. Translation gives CASRTDGQNTEAFF.

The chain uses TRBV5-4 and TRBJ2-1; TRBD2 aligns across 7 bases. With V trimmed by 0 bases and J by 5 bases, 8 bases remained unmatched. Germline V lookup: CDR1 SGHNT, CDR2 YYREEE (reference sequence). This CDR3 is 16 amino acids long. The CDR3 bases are TGTGCCAGCAGCTTGGACGGCGGGAGCCTCGACAATGAGCAGTTCTTC. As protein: CASSLDGGSLDNEQFF.

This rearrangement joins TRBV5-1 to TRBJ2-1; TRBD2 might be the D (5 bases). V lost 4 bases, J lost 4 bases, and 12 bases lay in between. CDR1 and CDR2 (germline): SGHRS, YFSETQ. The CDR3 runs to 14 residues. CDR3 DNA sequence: TGCGCCAGCAGCCCACTCGGGGTTTACAATGAGCAGTTCTTC. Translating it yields CASSPLGVYNEQFF.

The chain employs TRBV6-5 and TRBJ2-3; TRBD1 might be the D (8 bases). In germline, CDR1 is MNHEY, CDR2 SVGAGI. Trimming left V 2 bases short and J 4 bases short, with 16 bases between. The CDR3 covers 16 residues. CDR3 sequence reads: CASSYPGQGGADTQYF. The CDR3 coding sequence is TGTGCCAGCAGTTACCCCGGACAGGGAGGGGCAGATACGCAGTATTTT.

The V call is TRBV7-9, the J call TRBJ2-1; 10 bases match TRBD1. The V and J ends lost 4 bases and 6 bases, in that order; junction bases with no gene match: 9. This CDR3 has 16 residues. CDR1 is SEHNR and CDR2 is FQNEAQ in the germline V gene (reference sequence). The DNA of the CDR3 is TGTGCCAGCAGCTGGGGACAGGGGACGTATGGCAATGAGCAGTTCTTC. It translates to CASSWGQGTYGNEQFF.

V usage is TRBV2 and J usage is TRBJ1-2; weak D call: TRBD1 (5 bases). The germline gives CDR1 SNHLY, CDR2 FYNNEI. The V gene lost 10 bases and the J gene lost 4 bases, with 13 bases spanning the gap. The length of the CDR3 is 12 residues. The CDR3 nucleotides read TGTGCCACAGGGACGGAGGCCTATGGCTACACCTTC. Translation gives CATGTEAYGYTF.

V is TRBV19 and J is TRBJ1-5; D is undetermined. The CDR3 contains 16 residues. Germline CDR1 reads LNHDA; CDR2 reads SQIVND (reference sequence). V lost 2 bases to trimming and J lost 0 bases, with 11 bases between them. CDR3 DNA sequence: TGTGCCAGTAGTATATTATGGGGAGATAGCAATCAGCCCCAGCATTTT. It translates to CASSILWGDSNQPQHF. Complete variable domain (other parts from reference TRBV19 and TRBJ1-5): DGGITQSPKYLFRKEGQNVTLSCEQNLNHDAMYWYRQDPGQGLRLIYYSQIVNDFQKGDIAEGYSVSREKKESFPLTVTSAQKNPTAFYLCASSILWGDSNQPQHFGDGTRLSIL.

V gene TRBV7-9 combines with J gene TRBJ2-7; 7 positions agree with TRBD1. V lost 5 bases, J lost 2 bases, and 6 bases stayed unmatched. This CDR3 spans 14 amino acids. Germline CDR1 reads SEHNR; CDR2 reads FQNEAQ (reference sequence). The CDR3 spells CASSPGQSPYEQYF. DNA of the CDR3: TGTGCCAGCAGCCCGGGACAGAGTCCCTACGAGCAGTACTTC.

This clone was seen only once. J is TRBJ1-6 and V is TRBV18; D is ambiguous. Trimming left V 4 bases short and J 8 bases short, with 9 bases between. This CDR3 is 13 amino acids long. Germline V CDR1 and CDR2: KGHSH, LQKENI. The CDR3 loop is CASSRKEDSPLHF. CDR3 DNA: TGTGCCAGCTCACGCAAGGAGGATTCACCCCTCCACTTT.

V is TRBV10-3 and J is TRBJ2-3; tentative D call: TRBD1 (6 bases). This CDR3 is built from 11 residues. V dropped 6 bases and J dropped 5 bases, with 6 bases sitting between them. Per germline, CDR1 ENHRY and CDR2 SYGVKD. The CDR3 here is CAIRTGDTQYF. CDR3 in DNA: TGTGCCATCAGGACAGGAGATACGCAGTATTTT.

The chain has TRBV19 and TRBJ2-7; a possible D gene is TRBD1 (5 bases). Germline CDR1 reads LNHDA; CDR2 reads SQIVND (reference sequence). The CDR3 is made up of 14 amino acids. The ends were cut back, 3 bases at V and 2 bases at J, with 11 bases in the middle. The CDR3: CASSIYGATYEQYF. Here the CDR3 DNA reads TGTGCCAGTAGTATCTATGGGGCGACCTACGAGCAGTACTTC.

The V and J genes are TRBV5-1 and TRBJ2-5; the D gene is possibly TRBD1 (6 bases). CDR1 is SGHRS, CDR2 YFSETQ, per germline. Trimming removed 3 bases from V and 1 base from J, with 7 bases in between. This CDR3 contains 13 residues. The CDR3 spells CASSWTVQETQYF. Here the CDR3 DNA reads TGCGCCAGCAGCTGGACAGTCCAAGAGACCCAGTACTTC.

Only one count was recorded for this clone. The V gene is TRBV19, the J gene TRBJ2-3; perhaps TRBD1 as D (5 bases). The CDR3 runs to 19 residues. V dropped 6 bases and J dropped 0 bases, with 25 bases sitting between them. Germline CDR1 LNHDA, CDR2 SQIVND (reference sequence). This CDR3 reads CASSAPDPNRRASTDTQYF. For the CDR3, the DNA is TGTGCCAGTAGCGCACCAGACCCCAACAGGCGCGCTAGCACAGATACGCAGTATTTT.

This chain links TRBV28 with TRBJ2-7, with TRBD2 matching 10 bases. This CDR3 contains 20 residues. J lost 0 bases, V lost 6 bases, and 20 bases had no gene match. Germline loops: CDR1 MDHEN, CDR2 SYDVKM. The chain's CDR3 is CASRVTQREGIKTASYEQYF. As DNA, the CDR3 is TGTGCCAGCAGAGTTACCCAGCGGGAGGGCATTAAAACAGCCTCCTACGAGCAGTACTTC. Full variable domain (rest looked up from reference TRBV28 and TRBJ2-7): DVKVTQSSRYLVKRTGEKVFLECVQDMDHENMFWYRQDPGLGLRLIYFSYDVKMKEKGDIPEGYSVSREKKERFSLILESASTNQTSMYLCASRVTQREGIKTASYEQYFGPGTRLTVT.

CDR3 bases: TGTGCCAGTAGTACCTCAAACAGGGTTGGGACTGAAGCTTTCTTT. It codes for CASSTSNRVGTEAFF. The chain is built from TRBV19 and TRBJ1-1; a weak D match, TRBD1 (6 bases). Trimming cost V 4 bases and J 5 bases, with 17 bases left between them. The CDR3 covers 15 residues. Per the germline V gene, CDR1 is LNHDA and CDR2 is SQIVND (reference sequence).

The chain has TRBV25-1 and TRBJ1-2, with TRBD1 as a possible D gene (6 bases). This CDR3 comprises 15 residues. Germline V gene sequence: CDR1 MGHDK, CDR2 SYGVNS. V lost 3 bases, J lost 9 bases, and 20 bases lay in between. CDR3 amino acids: CASSDPLGGSVSYTF. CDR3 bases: TGTGCCAGCAGTGACCCCTTAGGGGGTAGTGTGAGCTACACCTTC.

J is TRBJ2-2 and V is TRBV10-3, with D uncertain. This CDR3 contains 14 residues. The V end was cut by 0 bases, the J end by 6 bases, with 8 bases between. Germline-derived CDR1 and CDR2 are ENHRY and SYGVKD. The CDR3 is CAISESLAAGELFF. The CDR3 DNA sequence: TGTGCCATCAGTGAGTCGCTGGCAGCCGGGGAGCTGTTTTTT.

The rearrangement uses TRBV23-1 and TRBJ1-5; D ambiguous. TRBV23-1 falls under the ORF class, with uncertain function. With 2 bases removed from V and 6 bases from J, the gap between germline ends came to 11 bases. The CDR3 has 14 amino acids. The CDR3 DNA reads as TGCGCCAGCAGTCAACGGCGGTGGAGTCAGCCCCAGCATTTT. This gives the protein CASSQRRWSQPQHF.

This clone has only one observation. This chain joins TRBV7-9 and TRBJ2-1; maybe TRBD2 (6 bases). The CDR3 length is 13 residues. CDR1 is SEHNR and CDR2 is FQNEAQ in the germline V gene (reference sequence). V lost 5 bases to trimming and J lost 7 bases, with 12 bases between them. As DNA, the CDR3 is TGTGCCAGCAGCCTGACTAGTAGGAATGAGCAGTTCTTC. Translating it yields CASSLTSRNEQFF.

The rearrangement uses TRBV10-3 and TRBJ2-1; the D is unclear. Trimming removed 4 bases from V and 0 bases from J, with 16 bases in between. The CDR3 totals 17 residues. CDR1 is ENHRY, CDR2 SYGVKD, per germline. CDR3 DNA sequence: TGTGCCATCAGTGGAAAGGCTAACGGAGCCTCCTACAATGAGCAGTTCTTC. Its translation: CAISGKANGASYNEQFF.

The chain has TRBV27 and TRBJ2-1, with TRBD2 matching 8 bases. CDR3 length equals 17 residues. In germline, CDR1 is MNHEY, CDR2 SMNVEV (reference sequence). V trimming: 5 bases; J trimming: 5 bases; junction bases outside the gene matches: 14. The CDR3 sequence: CASSPLVSGSTNNEQFF. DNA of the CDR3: TGTGCCAGCAGTCCCTTAGTAAGCGGGAGTACCAACAATGAGCAGTTCTTC.

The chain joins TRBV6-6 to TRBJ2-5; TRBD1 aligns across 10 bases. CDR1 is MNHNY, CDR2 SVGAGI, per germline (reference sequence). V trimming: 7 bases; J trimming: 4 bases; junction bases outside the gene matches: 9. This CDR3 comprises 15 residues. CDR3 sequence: CASTRTGGILETQYF. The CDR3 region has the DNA TGTGCCAGCACCAGGACAGGGGGAATCTTAGAGACCCAGTACTTC.

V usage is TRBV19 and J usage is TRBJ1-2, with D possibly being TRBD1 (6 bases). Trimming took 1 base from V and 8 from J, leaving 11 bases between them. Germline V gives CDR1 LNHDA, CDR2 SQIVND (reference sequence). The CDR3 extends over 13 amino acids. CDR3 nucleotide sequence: TGTGCCAGTAGTATAGGAGGGGGGGTCGGCTACACCTTC. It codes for CASSIGGGVGYTF.